This entry describes one TCR beta chain. Its antigen is currently unknown. The data belong to a study of shared clonotypes between healthy human individuals. The study, taken as a whole, reports: Specimens sampled were limited to blood, with tissue repertoires likely differing.

Deep-level running was used for the assay. The protocol was immunoSEQ multiplex PCR, while the TCRdb copy is restricted to in-frame clones and leaves out a portion. This table has 300,000 to 400,000 clones, 74% appearing once. Healthy and HIV-negative, the adult donors had no recent acute infections or vaccinations. Germline assignment: CDR1 SGHDN and CDR2 FVKESK. Trimming at V came to 3 bases and at J to 5 bases, leaving 7 bases not matched to a gene. The length of the CDR3 is 17 residues. Sequencing was performed on memory CD4+ T cells sorted from blood. Subset meaning: CD45RA-negative fraction. The source is a man between 25 and 39 years old in good health. The rearrangement links TRBV14 to TRBJ2-5, with TRBD2 matching 15 bases. Here the CDR3 DNA reads TGTGCCAGCAGCCAGATCCCGGGACTAGCGGGAGGTGAGACCCAGTACTTC. Its protein product is CASSQIPGLAGGETQYF.